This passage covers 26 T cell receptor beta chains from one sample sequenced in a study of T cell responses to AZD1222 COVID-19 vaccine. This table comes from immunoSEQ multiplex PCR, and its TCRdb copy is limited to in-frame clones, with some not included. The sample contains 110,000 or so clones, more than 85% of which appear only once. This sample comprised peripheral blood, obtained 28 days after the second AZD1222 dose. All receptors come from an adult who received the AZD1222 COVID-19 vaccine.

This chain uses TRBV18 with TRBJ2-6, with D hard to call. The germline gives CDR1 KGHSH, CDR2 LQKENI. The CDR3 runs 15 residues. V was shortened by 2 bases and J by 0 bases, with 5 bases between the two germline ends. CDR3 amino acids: CASSPDRSGANVLTF. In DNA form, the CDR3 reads TGTGCCAGCTCACCAGACCGCTCTGGGGCCAACGTCCTGACTTTC. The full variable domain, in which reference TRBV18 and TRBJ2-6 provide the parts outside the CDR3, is NAGVMQNPRHLVRRRGQEARLRCSPMKGHSHVYWYRQLPEEGLKFMVYLQKENIIDESGMPKERFSAEFPKEGPSILRIQQVVRGDSAAYFCASSPDRSGANVLTFGAGSRLTVL.

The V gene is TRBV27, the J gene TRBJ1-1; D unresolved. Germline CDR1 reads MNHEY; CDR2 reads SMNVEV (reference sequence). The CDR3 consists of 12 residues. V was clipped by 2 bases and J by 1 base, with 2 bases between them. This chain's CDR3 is CASSLGNTEAFF. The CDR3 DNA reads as TGTGCCAGCAGTTTAGGGAACACTGAAGCTTTCTTT.

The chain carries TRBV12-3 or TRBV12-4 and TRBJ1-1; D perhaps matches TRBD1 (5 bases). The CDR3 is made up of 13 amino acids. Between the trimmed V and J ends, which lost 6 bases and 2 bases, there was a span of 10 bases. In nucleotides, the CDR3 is TGTGCCAGCAGCTTGAGGGGAAACACTGAAGCTTTCTTT. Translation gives CASSLRGNTEAFF.

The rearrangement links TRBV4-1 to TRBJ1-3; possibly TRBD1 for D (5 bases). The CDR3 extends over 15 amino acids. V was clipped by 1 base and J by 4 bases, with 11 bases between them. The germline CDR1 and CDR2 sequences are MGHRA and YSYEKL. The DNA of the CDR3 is TGCGCCAGCAGCCAAGGGATGGGGACCGGAAACACCATATATTTT. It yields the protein CASSQGMGTGNTIYF.

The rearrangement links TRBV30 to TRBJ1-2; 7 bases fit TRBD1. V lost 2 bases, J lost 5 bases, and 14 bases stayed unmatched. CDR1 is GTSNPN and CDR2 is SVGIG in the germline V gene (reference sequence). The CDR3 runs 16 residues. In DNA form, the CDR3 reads TGTGCCTGGAGTCTACGGGGAGGGGGCGCGGGGTATGGCTACACCTTC. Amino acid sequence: CAWSLRGGGAGYGYTF.

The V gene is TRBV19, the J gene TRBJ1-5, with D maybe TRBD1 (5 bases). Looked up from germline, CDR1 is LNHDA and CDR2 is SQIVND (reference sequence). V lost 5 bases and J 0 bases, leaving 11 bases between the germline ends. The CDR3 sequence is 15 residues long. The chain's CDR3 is CASSGADYSNQPQHF. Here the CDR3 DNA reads TGTGCCAGTAGTGGGGCTGATTATAGCAATCAGCCCCAGCATTTT.

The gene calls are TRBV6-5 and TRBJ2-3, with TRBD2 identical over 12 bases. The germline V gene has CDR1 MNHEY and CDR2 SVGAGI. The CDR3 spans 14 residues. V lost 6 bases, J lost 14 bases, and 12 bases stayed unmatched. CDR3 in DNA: TGTGCCAGCAGCCCACTAGCGGGGGGCCGTTTGGGGTATTTT. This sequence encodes CASSPLAGGRLGYF.

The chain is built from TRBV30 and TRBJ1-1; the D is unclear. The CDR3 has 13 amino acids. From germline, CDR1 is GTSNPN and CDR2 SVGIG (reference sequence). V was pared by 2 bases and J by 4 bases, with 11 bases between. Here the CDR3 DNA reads TGTGCCTGGAGTCGTTCTGGTCTCACTGAAGCTTTCTTT. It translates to CAWSRSGLTEAFF.

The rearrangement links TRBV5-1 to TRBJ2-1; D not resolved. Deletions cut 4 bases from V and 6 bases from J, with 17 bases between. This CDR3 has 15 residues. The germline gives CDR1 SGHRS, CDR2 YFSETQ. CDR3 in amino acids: CASSTGDEFFNEQFF. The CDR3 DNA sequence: TGCGCCAGCAGCACGGGCGATGAGTTCTTCAATGAGCAGTTCTTC. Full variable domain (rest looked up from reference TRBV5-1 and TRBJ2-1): KAGVTQTPRYLIKTRGQQVTLSCSPISGHRSVSWYQQTPGQGLQFLFEYFSETQRNKGNFPGRFSGRQFSNSRSEMNVSTLELGDSALYLCASSTGDEFFNEQFFGPGTRLTVL.

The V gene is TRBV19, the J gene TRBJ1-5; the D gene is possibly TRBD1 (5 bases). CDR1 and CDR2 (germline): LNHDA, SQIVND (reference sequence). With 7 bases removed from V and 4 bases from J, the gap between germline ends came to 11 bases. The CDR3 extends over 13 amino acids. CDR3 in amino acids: CASKFRGNQPQHF. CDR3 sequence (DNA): TGTGCCAGTAAGTTTCGGGGGAATCAGCCCCAGCATTTT.

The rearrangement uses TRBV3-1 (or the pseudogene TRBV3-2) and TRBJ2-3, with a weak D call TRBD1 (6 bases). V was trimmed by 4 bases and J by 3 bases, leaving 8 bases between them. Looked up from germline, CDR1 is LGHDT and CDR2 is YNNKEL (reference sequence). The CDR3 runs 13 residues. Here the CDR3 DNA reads TGTGCCAGCAGCCGTACAGGGACAGATACGCAGTATTTT. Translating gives CASSRTGTDTQYF.

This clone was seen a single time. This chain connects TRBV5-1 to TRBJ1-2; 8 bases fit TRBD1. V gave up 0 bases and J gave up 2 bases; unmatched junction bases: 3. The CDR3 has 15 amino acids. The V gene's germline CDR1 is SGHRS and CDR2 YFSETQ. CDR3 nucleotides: TGCGCCAGCAGCTTGGCAGGGGGCGGAAACTATGGCTACACCTTC. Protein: CASSLAGGGNYGYTF.

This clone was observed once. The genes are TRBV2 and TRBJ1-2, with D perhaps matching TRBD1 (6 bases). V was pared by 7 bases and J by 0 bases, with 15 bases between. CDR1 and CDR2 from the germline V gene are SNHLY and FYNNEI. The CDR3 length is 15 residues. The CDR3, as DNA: TGTGCCAGCACTCCTAGGGGGGGTTCTAACTATGGCTACACCTTC. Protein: CASTPRGGSNYGYTF. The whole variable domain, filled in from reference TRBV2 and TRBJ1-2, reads EPEVTQTPSHQVTQMGQEVILRCVPISNHLYFYWYRQILGQKVEFLVSFYNNEISEKSEIFDDQFSVERPDGSNFTLKIRSTKLEDSAMYFCASTPRGGSNYGYTFGSGTRLTVV.

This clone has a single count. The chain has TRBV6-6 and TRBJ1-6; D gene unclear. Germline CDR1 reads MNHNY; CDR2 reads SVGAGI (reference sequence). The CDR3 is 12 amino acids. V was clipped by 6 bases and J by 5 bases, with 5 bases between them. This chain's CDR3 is CASRANNSPLHF. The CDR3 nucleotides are TGTGCCAGCAGGGCCAATAATTCACCCCTCCACTTT.

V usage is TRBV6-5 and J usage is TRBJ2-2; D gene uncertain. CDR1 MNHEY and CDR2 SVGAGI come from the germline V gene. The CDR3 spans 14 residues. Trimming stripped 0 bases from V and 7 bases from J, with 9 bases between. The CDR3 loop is CASSYSLVGGELFF. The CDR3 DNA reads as TGTGCCAGCAGTTACTCCCTCGTTGGCGGGGAGCTGTTTTTT.

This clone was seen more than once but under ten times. The CDR3 region is CASSLTGDGYTF. CDR3 sequence (DNA): TGTGCCAGCAGTCTAACAGGGGACGGCTACACCTTC. V usage is TRBV6-5 and J usage is TRBJ1-2; 7 bases map to TRBD1. The ends lost 5 bases at V and 8 bases at J; junction bases unmatched: 5. The CDR3 runs to 12 residues. CDR1 MNHEY and CDR2 SVGAGI come from the germline V gene.

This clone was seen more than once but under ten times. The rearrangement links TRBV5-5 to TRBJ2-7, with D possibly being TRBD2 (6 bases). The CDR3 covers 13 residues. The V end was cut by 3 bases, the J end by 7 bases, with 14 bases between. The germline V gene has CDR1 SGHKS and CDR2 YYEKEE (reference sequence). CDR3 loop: CASSSLPGEEQYF. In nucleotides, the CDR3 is TGTGCCAGCAGCTCTCTCCCGGGGGAAGAGCAGTACTTC.

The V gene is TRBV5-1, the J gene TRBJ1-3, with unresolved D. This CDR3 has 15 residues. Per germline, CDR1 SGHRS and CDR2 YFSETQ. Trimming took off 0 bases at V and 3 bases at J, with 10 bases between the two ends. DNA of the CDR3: TGCGCCAGCAGCTTGGACGGGGAAGGTGGAAACACCATATATTTT. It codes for CASSLDGEGGNTIYF.

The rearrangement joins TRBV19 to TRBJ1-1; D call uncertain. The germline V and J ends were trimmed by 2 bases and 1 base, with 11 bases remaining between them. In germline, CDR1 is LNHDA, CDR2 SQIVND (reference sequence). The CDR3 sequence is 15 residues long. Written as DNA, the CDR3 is TGTGCCAGTAGTATAAGTTTCTGGACGAACACTGAAGCTTTCTTT. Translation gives CASSISFWTNTEAFF.

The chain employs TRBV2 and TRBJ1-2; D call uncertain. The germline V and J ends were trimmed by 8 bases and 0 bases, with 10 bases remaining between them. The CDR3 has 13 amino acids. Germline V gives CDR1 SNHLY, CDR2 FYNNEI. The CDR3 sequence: CASRLGTNYGYTF. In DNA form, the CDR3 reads TGTGCCAGCCGGTTGGGAACTAACTATGGCTACACCTTC. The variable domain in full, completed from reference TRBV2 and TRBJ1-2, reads EPEVTQTPSHQVTQMGQEVILRCVPISNHLYFYWYRQILGQKVEFLVSFYNNEISEKSEIFDDQFSVERPDGSNFTLKIRSTKLEDSAMYFCASRLGTNYGYTFGSGTRLTVV.

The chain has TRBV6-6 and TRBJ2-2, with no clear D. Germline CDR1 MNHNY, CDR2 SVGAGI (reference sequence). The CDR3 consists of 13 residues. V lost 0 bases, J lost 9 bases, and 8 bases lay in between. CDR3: CASSYSFFRELFF. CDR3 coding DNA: TGTGCCAGCAGTTACTCGTTCTTCAGGGAGCTGTTTTTT.

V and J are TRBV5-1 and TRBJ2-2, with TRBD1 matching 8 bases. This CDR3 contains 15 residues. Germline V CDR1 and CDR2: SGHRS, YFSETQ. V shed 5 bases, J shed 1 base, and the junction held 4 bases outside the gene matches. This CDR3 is CASRPGTGNTGELFF. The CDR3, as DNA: TGCGCCAGCAGACCCGGGACAGGGAACACCGGGGAGCTGTTTTTT. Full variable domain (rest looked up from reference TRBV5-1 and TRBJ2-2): KAGVTQTPRYLIKTRGQQVTLSCSPISGHRSVSWYQQTPGQGLQFLFEYFSETQRNKGNFPGRFSGRQFSNSRSEMNVSTLELGDSALYLCASRPGTGNTGELFFGEGSRLTVL.

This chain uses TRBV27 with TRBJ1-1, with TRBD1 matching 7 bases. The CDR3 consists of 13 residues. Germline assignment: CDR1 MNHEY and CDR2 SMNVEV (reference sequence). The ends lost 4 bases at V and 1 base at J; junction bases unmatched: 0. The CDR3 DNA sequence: TGTGCCAGCAGTTACAGGGGGAACACTGAAGCTTTCTTT. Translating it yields CASSYRGNTEAFF.

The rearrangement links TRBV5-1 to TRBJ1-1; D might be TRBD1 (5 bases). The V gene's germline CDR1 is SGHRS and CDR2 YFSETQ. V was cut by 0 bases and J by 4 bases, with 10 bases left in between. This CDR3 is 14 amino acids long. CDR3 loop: CASSLGGASTEAFF. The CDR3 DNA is TGCGCCAGCAGCTTGGGGGGCGCGAGCACTGAAGCTTTCTTT.

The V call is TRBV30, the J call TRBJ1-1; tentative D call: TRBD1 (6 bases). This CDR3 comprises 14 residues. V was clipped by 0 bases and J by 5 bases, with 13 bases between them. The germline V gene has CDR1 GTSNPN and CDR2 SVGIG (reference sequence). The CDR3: CAWSVAGDGTEAFF. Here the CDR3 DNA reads TGTGCCTGGAGTGTAGCAGGGGATGGGACTGAAGCTTTCTTT.

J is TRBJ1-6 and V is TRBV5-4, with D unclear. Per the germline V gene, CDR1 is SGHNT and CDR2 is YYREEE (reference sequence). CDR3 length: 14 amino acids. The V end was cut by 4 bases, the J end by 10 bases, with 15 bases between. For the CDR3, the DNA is TGTGCCAGCAGCCGAGGTGGAGGGCGGTCACCCCTCCACTTT. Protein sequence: CASSRGGGRSPLHF.